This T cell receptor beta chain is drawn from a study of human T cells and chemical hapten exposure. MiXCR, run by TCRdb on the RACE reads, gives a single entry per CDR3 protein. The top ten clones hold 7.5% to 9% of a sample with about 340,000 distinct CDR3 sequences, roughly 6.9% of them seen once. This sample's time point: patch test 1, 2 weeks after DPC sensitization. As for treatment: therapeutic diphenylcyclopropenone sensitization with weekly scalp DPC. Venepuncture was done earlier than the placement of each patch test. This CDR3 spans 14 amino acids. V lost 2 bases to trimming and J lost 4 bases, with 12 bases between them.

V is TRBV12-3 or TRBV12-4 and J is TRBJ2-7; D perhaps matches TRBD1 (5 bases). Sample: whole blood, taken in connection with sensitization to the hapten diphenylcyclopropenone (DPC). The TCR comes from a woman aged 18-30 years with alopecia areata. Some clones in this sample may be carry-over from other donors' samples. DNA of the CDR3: TGTGCCAGCAGTTTAAACGGTCGACAGTACGAGCAGTACTTC. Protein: CASSLNGRQYEQYF.